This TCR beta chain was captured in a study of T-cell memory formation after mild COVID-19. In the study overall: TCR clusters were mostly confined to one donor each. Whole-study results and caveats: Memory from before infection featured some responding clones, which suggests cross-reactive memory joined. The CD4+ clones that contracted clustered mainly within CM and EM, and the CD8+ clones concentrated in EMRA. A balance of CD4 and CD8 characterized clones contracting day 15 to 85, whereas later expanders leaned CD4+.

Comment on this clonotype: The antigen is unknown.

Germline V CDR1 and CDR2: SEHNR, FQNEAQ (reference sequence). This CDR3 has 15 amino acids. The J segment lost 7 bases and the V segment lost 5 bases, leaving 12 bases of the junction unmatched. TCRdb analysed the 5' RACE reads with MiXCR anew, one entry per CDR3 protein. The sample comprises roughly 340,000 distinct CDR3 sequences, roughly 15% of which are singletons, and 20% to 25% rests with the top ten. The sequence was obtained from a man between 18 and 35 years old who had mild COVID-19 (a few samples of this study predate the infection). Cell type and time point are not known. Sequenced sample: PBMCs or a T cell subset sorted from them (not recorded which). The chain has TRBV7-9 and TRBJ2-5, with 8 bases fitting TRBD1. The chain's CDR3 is CASSPTLDRAGTQYF. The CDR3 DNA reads TGTGCCAGCAGCCCGACCCTGGACAGGGCCGGGACCCAGTACTTC.